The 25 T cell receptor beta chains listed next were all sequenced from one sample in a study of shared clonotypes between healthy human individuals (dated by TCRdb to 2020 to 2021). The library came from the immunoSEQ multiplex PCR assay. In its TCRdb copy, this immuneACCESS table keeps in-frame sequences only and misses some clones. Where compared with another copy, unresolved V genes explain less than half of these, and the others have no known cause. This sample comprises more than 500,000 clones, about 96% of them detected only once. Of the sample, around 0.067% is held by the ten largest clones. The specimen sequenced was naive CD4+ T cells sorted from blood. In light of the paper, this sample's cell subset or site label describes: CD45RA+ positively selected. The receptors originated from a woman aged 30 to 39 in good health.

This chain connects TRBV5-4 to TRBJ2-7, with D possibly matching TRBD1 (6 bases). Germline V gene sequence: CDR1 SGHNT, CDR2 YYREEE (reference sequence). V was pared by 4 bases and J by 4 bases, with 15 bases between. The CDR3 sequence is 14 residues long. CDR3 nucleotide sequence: TGTGCCAGCAGCATCGGCGGACAGACTTACGAGCAGTACTTC. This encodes CASSIGGQTYEQYF.

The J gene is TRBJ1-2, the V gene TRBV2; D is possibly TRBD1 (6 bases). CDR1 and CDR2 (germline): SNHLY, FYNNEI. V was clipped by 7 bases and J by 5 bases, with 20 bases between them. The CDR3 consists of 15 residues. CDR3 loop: CASTDRDPGVYGYTF. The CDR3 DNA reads TGTGCCAGCACTGACAGAGACCCAGGGGTTTATGGCTACACCTTC.

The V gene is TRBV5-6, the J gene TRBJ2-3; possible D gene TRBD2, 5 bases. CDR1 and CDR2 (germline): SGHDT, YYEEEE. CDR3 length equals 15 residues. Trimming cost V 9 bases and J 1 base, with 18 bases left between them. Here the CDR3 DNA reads TGTGCCACCCGAACCCGGGGAGCCCGCACAGATACGCAGTATTTT. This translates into CATRTRGARTDTQYF.

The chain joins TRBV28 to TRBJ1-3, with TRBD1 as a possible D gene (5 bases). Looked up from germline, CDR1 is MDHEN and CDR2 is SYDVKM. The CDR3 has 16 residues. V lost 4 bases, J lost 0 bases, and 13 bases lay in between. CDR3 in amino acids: CASSWDGPSSGNTIYF. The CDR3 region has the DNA TGTGCCAGCAGTTGGGACGGACCATCCTCTGGAAACACCATATATTTT.

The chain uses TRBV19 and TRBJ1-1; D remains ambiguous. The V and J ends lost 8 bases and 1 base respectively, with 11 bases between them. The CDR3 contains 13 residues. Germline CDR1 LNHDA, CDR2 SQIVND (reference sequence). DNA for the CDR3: TGTGCCAGTCTGGACTTGAGGAACACTGAAGCTTTCTTT. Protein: CASLDLRNTEAFF.

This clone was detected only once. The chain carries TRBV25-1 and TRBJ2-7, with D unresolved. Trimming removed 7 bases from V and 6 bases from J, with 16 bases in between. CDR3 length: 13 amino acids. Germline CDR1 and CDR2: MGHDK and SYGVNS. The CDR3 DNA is TGTGCCAGCAAGGAGATGGAAGTTAGCGAGCAGTACTTC. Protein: CASKEMEVSEQYF.

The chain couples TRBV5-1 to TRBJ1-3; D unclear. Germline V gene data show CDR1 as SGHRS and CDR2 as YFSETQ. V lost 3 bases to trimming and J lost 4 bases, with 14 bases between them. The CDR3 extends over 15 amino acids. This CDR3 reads CASSSDRTYGNTIYF. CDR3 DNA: TGCGCCAGCAGCTCCGACCGGACGTACGGAAACACCATATATTTT.

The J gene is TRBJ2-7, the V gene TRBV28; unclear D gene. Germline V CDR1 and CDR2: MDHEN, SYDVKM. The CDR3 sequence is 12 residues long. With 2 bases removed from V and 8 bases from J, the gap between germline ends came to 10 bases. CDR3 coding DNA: TGTGCCAGCAGTTTAAAACTCCGGCAGCAGTACTTC. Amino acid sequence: CASSLKLRQQYF.

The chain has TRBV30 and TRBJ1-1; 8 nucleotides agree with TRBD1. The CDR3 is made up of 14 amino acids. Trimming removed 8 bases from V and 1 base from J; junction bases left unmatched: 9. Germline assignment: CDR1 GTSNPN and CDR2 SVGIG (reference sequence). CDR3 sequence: CARDRPTQNTEAFF. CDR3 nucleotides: TGTGCCCGGGACAGGCCCACTCAGAACACTGAAGCTTTCTTT.

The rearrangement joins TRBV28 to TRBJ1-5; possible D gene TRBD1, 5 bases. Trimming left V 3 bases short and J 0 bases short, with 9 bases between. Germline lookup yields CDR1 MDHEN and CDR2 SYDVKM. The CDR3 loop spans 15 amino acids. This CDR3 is CASSFGGPSNQPQHF. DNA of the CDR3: TGTGCCAGCAGTTTTGGGGGACCTAGCAATCAGCCCCAGCATTTT.

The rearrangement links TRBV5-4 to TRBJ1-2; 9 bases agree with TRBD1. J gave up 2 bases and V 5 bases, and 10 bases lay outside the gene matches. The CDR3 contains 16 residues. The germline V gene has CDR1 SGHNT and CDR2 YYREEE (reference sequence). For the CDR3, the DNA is TGTGCCAGCAGTCCCACCCGGGACAGGGTGAACTATGGCTACACCTTC. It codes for CASSPTRDRVNYGYTF.

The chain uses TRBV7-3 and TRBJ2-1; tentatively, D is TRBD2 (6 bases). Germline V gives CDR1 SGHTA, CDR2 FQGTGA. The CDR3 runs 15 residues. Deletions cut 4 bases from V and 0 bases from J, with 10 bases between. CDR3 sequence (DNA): TGTGCCAGCAGCTCCGGGAGTGACTCCTACAATGAGCAGTTCTTC. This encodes CASSSGSDSYNEQFF.

CDR3 loop: CASRTVAVGELFF. DNA for the CDR3: TGTGCCAGCCGGACTGTCGCTGTCGGGGAGCTGTTTTTT. This sequence joins TRBV6-1 and TRBJ2-2, with D tentatively TRBD2 (5 bases). CDR3 size: 13 residues. The germline V gene has CDR1 MNHNS and CDR2 SASEGT. The ends were cut back, 8 bases at V and 7 bases at J, with 14 bases in the middle.

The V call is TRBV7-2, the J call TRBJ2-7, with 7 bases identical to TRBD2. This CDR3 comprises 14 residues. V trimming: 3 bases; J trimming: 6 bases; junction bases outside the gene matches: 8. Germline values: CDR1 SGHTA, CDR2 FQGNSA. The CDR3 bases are TGTGCCAGCAGCTTTGGGGGGAGGGCCGCCGAGCAGTACTTC. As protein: CASSFGGRAAEQYF.

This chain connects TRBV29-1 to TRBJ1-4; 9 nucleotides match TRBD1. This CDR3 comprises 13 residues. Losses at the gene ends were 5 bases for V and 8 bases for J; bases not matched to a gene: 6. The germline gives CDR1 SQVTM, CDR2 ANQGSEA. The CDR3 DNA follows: TGCAGCGTTCGCCGGGACAGGGTAGAAAAACTGTTTTTT. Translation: CSVRRDRVEKLFF.

The DNA for the CDR3 is TGTGCCGCGAACGAACCGGGACAGAGGATTGCCAAAAACATTCAGTACTTC. Its translation is CAANEPGQRIAKNIQYF. V usage is TRBV5-8 and J usage is TRBJ2-4; 7 bases line up with TRBD1. CDR1 and CDR2 (germline): SGHTS, YDEGEE. This CDR3 contains 17 residues. The V segment lost 10 bases and the J segment 1 base; nucleotides outside the gene matches: 17.

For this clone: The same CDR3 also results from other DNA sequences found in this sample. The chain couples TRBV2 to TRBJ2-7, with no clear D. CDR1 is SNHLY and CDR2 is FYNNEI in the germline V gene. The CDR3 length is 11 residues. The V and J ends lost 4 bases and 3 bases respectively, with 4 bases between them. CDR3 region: CASSGSYEQYF. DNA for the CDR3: TGTGCCAGCAGTGGCAGCTACGAGCAGTACTTC.

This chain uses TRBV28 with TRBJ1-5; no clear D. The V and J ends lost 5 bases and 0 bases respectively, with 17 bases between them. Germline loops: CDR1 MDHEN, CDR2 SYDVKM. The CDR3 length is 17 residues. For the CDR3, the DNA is TGTGCCAGCAGTCCAACGACGGGATTATCTAGCAATCAGCCCCAGCATTTT. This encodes CASSPTTGLSSNQPQHF.

The CDR3 DNA is TGTGCCAGCAGCTTAGGAGGGGATGAGAGCTATGGCTACACCTTC. Its protein is CASSLGGDESYGYTF. The V gene is TRBV11-1, the J gene TRBJ1-2; D might be TRBD1 (5 bases). Trimming pared 1 base from V and 4 bases from J, leaving 13 bases between. The CDR3 is made up of 15 amino acids. Germline V gene lookup returns CDR1 SGHAT and CDR2 FQDESV (reference sequence).

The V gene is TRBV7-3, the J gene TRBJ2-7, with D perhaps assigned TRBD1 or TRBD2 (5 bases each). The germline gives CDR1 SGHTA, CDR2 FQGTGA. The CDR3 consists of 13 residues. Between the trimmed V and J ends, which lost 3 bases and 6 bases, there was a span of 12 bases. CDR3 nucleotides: TGTGCCAGCAGCTTGAGACGAGGGGTCGAGCAGTACTTC. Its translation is CASSLRRGVEQYF.

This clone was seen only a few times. The CDR3 reads CASSLGISVNRDEQFF. The CDR3 DNA reads as TGCGCCAGCAGCTTGGGGATCTCAGTGAATAGAGATGAGCAGTTCTTC. V and J are TRBV5-1 and TRBJ2-1, with no clear D. This CDR3 has 16 amino acids. Germline V gives CDR1 SGHRS, CDR2 YFSETQ. Trimming cost V 0 bases and J 8 bases, with 18 bases left between them.

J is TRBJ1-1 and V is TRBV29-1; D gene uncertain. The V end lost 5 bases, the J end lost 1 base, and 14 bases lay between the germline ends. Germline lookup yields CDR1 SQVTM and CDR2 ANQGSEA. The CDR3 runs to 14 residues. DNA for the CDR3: TGCAGCGTTTCTCTCCGCCTGGGGAACACTGAAGCTTTCTTT. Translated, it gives CSVSLRLGNTEAFF.

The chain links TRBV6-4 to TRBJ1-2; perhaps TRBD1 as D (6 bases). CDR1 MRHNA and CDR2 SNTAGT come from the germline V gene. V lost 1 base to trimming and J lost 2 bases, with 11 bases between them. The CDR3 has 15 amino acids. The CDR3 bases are TGTGCCAGCAGTGACTTTGGCACAGGGAACTATGGCTACACCTTC. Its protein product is CASSDFGTGNYGYTF.

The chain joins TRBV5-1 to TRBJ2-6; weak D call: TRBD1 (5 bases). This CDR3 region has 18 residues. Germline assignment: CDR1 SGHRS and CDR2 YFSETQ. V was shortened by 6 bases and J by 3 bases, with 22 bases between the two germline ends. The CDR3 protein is CASTRQPGLLGGANVLTF. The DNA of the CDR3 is TGCGCCAGCACACGTCAACCAGGGCTCCTTGGTGGGGCCAACGTCCTGACTTTC.

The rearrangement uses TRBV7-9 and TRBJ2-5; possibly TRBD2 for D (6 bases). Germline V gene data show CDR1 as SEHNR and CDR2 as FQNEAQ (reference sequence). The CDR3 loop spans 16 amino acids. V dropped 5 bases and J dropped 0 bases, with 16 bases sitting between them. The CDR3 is CASSPRGLTYQETQYF. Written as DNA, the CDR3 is TGTGCCAGCAGCCCGAGGGGACTGACGTACCAAGAGACCCAGTACTTC.